This T cell receptor beta chain was found in a study of shared clonotypes between healthy human individuals (dated by TCRdb to 2018 to 2021). Turning to the overall study: The cohort included a few men and a couple of women between 18 and 49 years of age. For each donor, CD4 naive and CD4 memory were each run on three plates, CD8 naive on two plates, and CD8 memory on one plate. Each donor's leukapheresis produced roughly between roughly 0.94 and 9.5 billion PBMCs. The study deeply sequenced blood TCR repertoires of about 5 healthy adults to estimate repertoire size and the extent of clonotype sharing between individuals. To increase sequencing depth and limit assay-specific biases, TCR repertoire library preparation and sequencing were carried out by different laboratories using diverse techniques. Points the paper makes about the study in general: Naive subsets generally had larger estimated clonotype richness than memory subsets did. Clonotypes shared by all four sorted-subset donors showed higher generation probabilities than non-shared clonotypes. Incomplete sequencing was indicated by rarefaction of sorted-subset datasets, despite the large sequencing depth. Because the study included only a small number of donors, the genetic and exposure-history diversity represented was limited. Pairwise subsampling indicated that sequencing depth was expected to affect the degree of clonotype sharing among donors. Sampling was limited to blood, and TCR repertoires in tissue likely differ from TCR repertoires in blood. About 5% of naive CD4, around 3.6% of naive CD8, roughly 2.4% of memory CD4, and about 0.4% of memory CD8 clonotypes were shared across four donors.

For the CD8 naive samples, CD45RO-negative cells were positively selected for CCR7, yielding a CD45RA+CCR7+ population from which TemRA cells were excluded. The donors were healthy, HIV-negative adults with no recently reported acute infections or vaccinations. All donors were Caucasian adults living in Nashville, Tennessee, USA. After blood collection by leukapheresis, PBMCs were isolated using Ficoll-Histopaque density gradient centrifugation and then cryopreserved in the vapor phase of liquid nitrogen. Purity and quantity of every magnetically sorted T cell population were checked by analytical flow cytometry. Genomic DNA was isolated from every sorted fraction and measured by UV absorbance on a Nanodrop 2000c. From the cysteine through the phenylalanine, the CDR3 covers 14 amino acids. The DNA shown is the 42-base CDR3, in frame from base 1. The germline V gene supplies CDR1 SGHRS and CDR2 YFSETQ. Trimming removed 2 bases from V and 4 bases from J; the gene matches leave 5 bases unexplained.

Points on this clone: Its cognate antigen has yet to be identified. No much larger clonotype is one base removed from it; base qualities were not supplied.

TCR CDR3 regions were amplified from genomic DNA by multiplex PCR using the deep immunoSEQ assay. Extracted genomic DNA from each cell subset was distributed evenly across all wells of several immunoSEQ 96-well plates, and each plate was treated as a replicate. Each replicate PCR for sorted subsets received roughly 0.2 ug genomic DNA, equal to roughly 30,000 T cell genomes. Purified libraries were measured with a Qubit 3.0 fluorometer, size-checked on a Bioanalyzer 2100, and measured again with the KAPA Library Quantification kit. Every immunoSEQ 96-well plate was sequenced on a dedicated single-read 150-cycle Illumina NextSeq 550 flow cell. The study's own analysis went as follows. Because the immunoSEQ output held only junctional sequences and lacked quality scores, the filtering could not match the filtering applied to full-length reads. To assign V/J genes and CDR3, sequences were annotated using PyIR, a Python wrapper for IgBLAST v1.9, with IMGT germline references. Reads were removed for weak V/J assignments (E-value above 1e-6), missing CDR3, stop codons, out-of-frame junctions, or ambiguous translated residues. V3J clonotypes were defined as sequences sharing the same inferred V gene, J gene, and CDR3 amino acid sequence. Percentage overlap between repertoires was calculated by dividing the number of shared unique clonotypes by the size of the smaller repertoire. RTK rarefaction, the Chao1 estimator, and Recon v2.1 estimates of unobserved clonotypes were used to assess repertoire richness. Generation probabilities were computed with OLGA for all TCRbeta clonotypes obtained by the gDNA method from four donors. The source is immuneACCESS, and TCRdb retained only in-frame sequences with V and J called. Part of the clones is not carried over; for the studies checked, unresolved V genes explain less than half of this, and the remainder is unexplained. Clone size and V and J calls were adopted from that table, with D and trimming inferred from the DNA. The table for this sample lists millions of clones; 93% of them were counted only once. The top ten clones comprise more than 1.5% of the sample.

The sequence joins TRBV5-1 to TRBJ1-2; TRBD1 matches 7 bases in the middle. This TCR was sampled from a man between 18 and 35 years old in good health. Some clones in this sample may be carry-over from other donors' samples. Sequencing was performed on naive CD8+ T cells from PBMCs. The sample's cell subset or site label is to be understood as: CD45RA+CCR7+. CDR3 protein: CASSFGTEVYGYTF. The DNA sequence follows: TGCGCCAGCAGCTTTGGGACAGAGGTCTATGGCTACACCTTC.